This T cell receptor beta chain was observed in a study of T cells in Graves' hyperthyroidism and ophthalmopathy. Study-wide background: It was at initial diagnosis, before any treatment, that peripheral blood was collected. Whole-study findings and limits: The blood repertoire included most of the expanded thyroid clonotypes above 0.001. Ophthalmopathy was model-predicted a median roughly six months pre-onset.

CDR1 SGHAT and CDR2 FQNNGV come from the germline V gene. This CDR3 has 18 amino acids. The J segment lost 2 bases and the V segment lost 0 bases, leaving 11 bases of the junction unmatched. Authors of the study amplified TCR beta CDR3 regions from RNA transcripts. Initially, a first-round RT-PCR of the TCR CDR3 employed the HTBI primer set. From the multiplex PCR reads, TCRdb called clonotypes with MiXCR, one entry per CDR3 protein. Found here are approximately 410,000 distinct CDR3 sequences, around 15% of them singletons; the top ten hold roughly 13%. This clonotype was seen ten or more times. Its antigen is not known.

The TCR sequence derives from a man between 18 and 29 years old with Graves' ophthalmopathy. V usage is TRBV11-2 and J usage is TRBJ2-3; 7 bases fit TRBD2. The specimen was blood. The CDR3 DNA reads TGTGCCAGCAGCTTAGATAGGGCTAGCGGAACCCCCACAGATACGCAGTATTTT. It codes for CASSLDRASGTPTDTQYF.